One and the same sample provided the 5 T cell receptor beta chains below, sequenced in a study of blood T cell repertoires in COVID-19 (dated by TCRdb to 2018 to 2021). The library relied on the immunoSEQ multiplex PCR assay. Drawn from immuneACCESS, this table holds only the in-frame rearrangements with V and J called that TCRdb kept. Clones are partly lost; checked studies trace under half to an unresolved V gene and leave the rest unexplained. Recorded for this sample are some 45,000 clones; 80% of them occurred a single time. The ten largest clones take up under 20% of the sample. Sequencing was carried out using peripheral blood. These receptors were collected from a man in his 70s with acute or convalescent COVID-19.

V gene TRBV12-3 or TRBV12-4 combines with J gene TRBJ1-1; 7 positions match TRBD1. The length of the CDR3 is 13 residues. V was clipped by 7 bases and J by 1 base; unmatched bases: 3. The CDR3, as DNA: TGTGCCAGCAAGCGACAGGGGAACACTGAAGCTTTCTTT. It yields the protein CASKRQGNTEAFF.

The rearrangement uses TRBV4-2 and TRBJ1-2, with 7 bases fitting TRBD1. Looked up from germline, CDR1 is LGHNA and CDR2 is YNFKEQ. Trimming cost V 3 bases and J 4 bases; bases outside gene matches: 8. The CDR3 loop spans 15 amino acids. The chain's CDR3 is CASSQAQGLSYGYTF. In DNA, the CDR3 is TGTGCCAGCAGCCAGGCACAGGGGTTGAGCTATGGCTACACCTTC.

This sequence joins TRBV11-2 and TRBJ2-3; 7 bases line up with TRBD1. This CDR3 comprises 14 residues. Unmatched junction bases numbered 7, after V lost 4 bases and J lost 6 bases. Germline-derived CDR1 and CDR2 are SGHAT and FQNNGV. The CDR3 is CASSWNRGKDTQYF. CDR3 in DNA: TGTGCCAGCAGCTGGAACAGGGGAAAGGATACGCAGTATTTT.

The rearrangement links TRBV7-3 to TRBJ1-2; 8 bases agree with TRBD1. With V trimmed by 5 bases and J by 7 bases, 6 bases remained unmatched. Germline V gene lookup returns CDR1 SGHTA and CDR2 FQGTGA. CDR3 length equals 13 residues. The CDR3 DNA sequence: TGTGCCAGCAGCGCGGACAGGGTCGGTGGCTACACCTTC. Its protein is CASSADRVGGYTF.

This chain uses TRBV28 with TRBJ1-2; TRBD1 is a possible D gene (5 bases). V was clipped by 1 base and J by 3 bases, with 12 bases between them. This CDR3 is 15 amino acids long. Germline V gives CDR1 MDHEN, CDR2 SYDVKM. The CDR3 reads CASSLSGNGDYGYTF. The CDR3 region has the DNA TGTGCCAGCAGTTTATCAGGGAATGGAGACTATGGCTACACCTTC.